This TCR beta chain was identified in a study of CD8+ T cells in alopecia areata. Study overall: Oral tofacitinib (5 to 10 mg twice daily) was administered to treated patients. Study-wide findings and caveats: Clonality was higher in lesional than normal scalp, especially in alopecia totalis/universalis.

Germline values: CDR1 GTSNPN, CDR2 SVGIG (reference sequence). Trimming removed 2 bases at V and 4 bases at J, with 15 bases between. This CDR3 has 15 amino acids. CD4+ and CD8+ T cells were sorted from PBMCs. Extraction of RNA preceded its reverse transcription into cDNA, which served as the sequencing template. This table comes from immunoSEQ multiplex PCR, and its TCRdb copy is limited to in-frame clones, with some not included. The sample has about 180,000 clones; approximately 56% are singletons. About this clone: The antigen is not known.

The rearrangement joins TRBV30 to TRBJ1-5; D unclear. The clonotype was recovered from a human donor with alopecia areata. Source: CD4+ T cells sorted from blood, taken at week 0. CDR3 protein: CAWSLGGYGNQPQHF. The CDR3 DNA reads TGTGCCTGGAGTTTGGGCGGGTACGGGAATCAGCCCCAGCATTTT.